Detailed here is one TCR beta chain. Its target antigen remains unknown. The record has no base qualities; no much larger clone is one base away. CDR1 and CDR2 (MDHEN, SYDVKM) derive from the germline V gene. V and J lose 3 bases and 1 base, and a span of 7 bases separates them. The CDR3 sequence holds 13 residues, the cysteine and phenylalanine included. Here the CDR3 DNA is all that survives: 39 bases in frame from base 1. The source of the sample is a study of T-cell reconstitution after alpha-beta-depleted transplantation in children (dated by TCRdb to 2016 to 2017). Background on the whole study: T-cell immune reconstitution after TCRalphabeta/CD19-depleted allogeneic hematopoietic cell transplantation in children was quantitatively tracked in the study by means of TCR repertoire profiling.

What the research found in general, with its limitations: The apparently early alphabetaT-cell count recovery about two months after transplant was reportedly dependent on only several hundred rapidly expanded clones derived from non-depleted graft cells. Over the following months the frequencies of hyperexpanded clones went down, and after one year T-cell counts and TCRbeta diversity were mostly credited to newly produced T cells. In some patients, the high TCRbeta diversity seen at day 60 was put down to recipient T cells and intrathymic progenitors that had survived conditioning.

The treatment or condition tag for this specimen amounts to: allogeneic hematopoietic cell transplantation with graft depleted of TCRalphabeta T cells and CD19 B cells. TCRalphabeta/CD19-depleted allogeneic hematopoietic cell grafts were given to the transplant recipients, all of whom were children. Libraries were prepared through PCR. Data came from an Illumina HiSeq 2500. TCR library preparation used molecular barcoding, with unique molecular identifiers applied to normalize quantification of the TCRbeta repertoire. TCRdb reran the public reads through fastp at Q25 and MiXCR, keeping productive beta chains. Duplicate CDR3 protein sequences are folded into a single record with the most common DNA and genes. Here the sample has roughly 670,000 distinct CDR3 sequences; around 13% occur a single time. Together, the top ten hold 0.79% of the sample.

The chain employs TRBV28 and TRBJ2-7; there is no confident call for the D gene. The sequence came from a girl aged 2 to 10 with congenital amegakaryocytic thrombocytopenia, due to receive a stem cell transplant. The input for sequencing was PBMCs, taken before TCRalphabeta/CD19-depleted stem cell transplant. The nucleotide sequence reads TGTGCCAGCAGTTTTGGGTTTTCCTACGAGCAGTACTTC. This sequence encodes CASSFGFSYEQYF. Beyond the CDR3, the reference TRBV28 and TRBJ2-7 genes provide the residues; the full variable domain reads: DVKVTQSSRYLVKRTGEKVFLECVQDMDHENMFWYRQDPGLGLRLIYFSYDVKMKEKGDIPEGYSVSREKKERFSLILESASTNQTSMYLCASSFGFSYEQYFGPGTRLTVT.